This is a list of T cell receptor beta chains from one sample in a study of T cell responses to AZD1222 COVID-19 vaccine. Produced via immunoSEQ multiplex PCR; TCRdb's table is partial and in-frame only. The table includes 150,000 or so clones, approximately 91% detected once. Sequencing used peripheral blood, obtained 28 days after the second AZD1222 dose. These receptors were collected from an adult who received the AZD1222 COVID-19 vaccine. Both conserved end residues are part of each CDR3. Each record gives: CDR3 protein, CDR3 DNA, V gene, clone size, D gene, J gene. A D gene is named only where the DNA matches it firmly. Expanded clones get a size class; other rows say once, few or many, or leave the size out.

CDR3: CSATGGDEKLFF; DNA: TGCAGCGCGACAGGGGGAGATGAAAAACTGTTTTTT; V: TRBV29-1; size: once; D: TRBD1; J: TRBJ1-4
CDR3: CASSGGGTDYGYTF; DNA: TGTGCCAGCAGTGGAGGGGGCACGGACTATGGCTACACCTTC; V: TRBV2; size: NA; D: TRBD1; J: TRBJ1-2
CDR3: CASSQDPGASGDKYNEQFF; DNA: TGCGCCAGCAGCCAAGACCCTGGGGCTAGCGGGGATAAGTACAATGAGCAGTTCTTC; V: TRBV4-1; size: NA; D: TRBD2; J: TRBJ2-1
CDR3: CASSQELAGPSTDTQYF; DNA: TGTGCCAGCAGCCAAGAATTAGCGGGGCCTAGCACAGATACGCAGTATTTT; V: TRBV4-2; size: NA; D: TRBD2; J: TRBJ2-3
CDR3: CASSPRQGRGYEQYF; DNA: TGCGCCAGCAGCCCCCGACAGGGGAGAGGCTACGAGCAGTACTTC; V: TRBV4-1; size: NA; D: TRBD1; J: TRBJ2-7
CDR3: CASSFQLGTGELFF; DNA: TGTGCCAGCAGTTTCCAACTAGGCACCGGGGAGCTGTTTTTT; V: TRBV28; size: NA; D: NA; J: TRBJ2-2
CDR3: CASSPGQGNQPQHF; DNA: TGTGCCAGCAGCCCGGGACAGGGGAATCAGCCCCAGCATTTT; V: TRBV3-1/TRBV3-2; size: NA; D: TRBD1; J: TRBJ1-5
CDR3: CASSVGTGGTEAFF; DNA: TGCGCCAGCAGTGTAGGGACAGGAGGCACTGAAGCTTTCTTT; V: TRBV10-2; size: NA; D: TRBD1; J: TRBJ1-1
CDR3: CASSQPGPPTEKLFF; DNA: TGTGCCAGCAGCCAGCCGGGGCCCCCGACAGAGAAACTGTTTTTT; V: TRBV5-4; size: NA; D: NA; J: TRBJ1-4
CDR3: CASDRGGGYTF; DNA: TGTGCCAGCGACAGGGGAGGAGGCTACACCTTC; V: TRBV28; size: NA; D: TRBD1; J: TRBJ1-2
CDR3: CASSLSPRETQYF; DNA: TGTGCCAGCAGCTTATCCCCCCGCGAGACCCAGTACTTC; V: TRBV11-2; size: once; D: NA; J: TRBJ2-5
CDR3: CASSETLGVKTQYF; DNA: TGTGCCAGCAGTGAAACGTTGGGGGTGAAGACCCAGTACTTC; V: TRBV2; size: NA; D: NA; J: TRBJ2-5
CDR3: CASSPPSGETQYF; DNA: TGTGCCAGCAGCCCCCCGAGCGGAGAGACCCAGTACTTC; V: TRBV5-4; size: NA; D: NA; J: TRBJ2-5
CDR3: CASSPRDRSYGYTF; DNA: TGTGCCAGCTCACCACGGGACAGGAGCTATGGCTACACCTTC; V: TRBV18; size: NA; D: TRBD1; J: TRBJ1-2
CDR3: CASRNDRGYGYTF; DNA: TGTGCCAGCAGGAATGACAGGGGCTATGGCTACACCTTC; V: TRBV5-4; size: NA; D: TRBD1; J: TRBJ1-2
CDR3: CASSYSNWGTYNEQFF; DNA: TGTGCCAGCAGTTACTCGAACTGGGGGACCTACAATGAGCAGTTCTTC; V: TRBV6-5; size: once; D: NA; J: TRBJ2-1
CDR3: CASSLGTGGSQPQHF; DNA: TGTGCCAGCAGCCTTGGGACAGGGGGCAGTCAGCCCCAGCATTTT; V: TRBV3-1/TRBV3-2; size: NA; D: TRBD1; J: TRBJ1-5
CDR3: CSASDRGRETQYF; DNA: TGCAGTGCTAGTGATAGAGGAAGAGAGACCCAGTACTTC; V: TRBV20-1; size: NA; D: NA; J: TRBJ2-5
CDR3: CAWRDRSSYEQYF; DNA: TGTGCCTGGAGGGACAGAAGCTCCTACGAGCAGTACTTC; V: TRBV30; size: NA; D: NA; J: TRBJ2-7
CDR3: CASSQDPGGDYEQYF; DNA: TGCGCCAGCAGCCAAGACCCTGGAGGCGACTACGAGCAGTACTTC; V: TRBV4-1; size: once; D: NA; J: TRBJ2-7
CDR3: CASSYQGAGYGYTF; DNA: TGTGCCAGTAGTTATCAGGGGGCTGGCTATGGCTACACCTTC; V: TRBV19; size: once; D: TRBD1; J: TRBJ1-2
CDR3: CASSQNPGTVNTGELFF; DNA: TGCGCCAGCAGCCAGAACCCCGGGACTGTGAACACCGGGGAGCTGTTTTTT; V: TRBV5-1; size: NA; D: NA; J: TRBJ2-2
CDR3: CASSLRSGRAYEQYF; DNA: TGTGCCAGCAGTTTAAGGAGCGGGAGGGCCTACGAGCAGTACTTC; V: TRBV27; size: NA; D: TRBD2; J: TRBJ2-7
CDR3: CASSSSPDRATDTQYF; DNA: TGTGCCAGCTCATCCAGCCCGGACAGGGCCACAGATACGCAGTATTTT; V: TRBV18; size: NA; D: TRBD1; J: TRBJ2-3
CDR3: CASSEMLTGYQPQHF; DNA: TGTGCCAGCAGTGAAATGTTAACAGGGTATCAGCCCCAGCATTTT; V: TRBV2; size: NA; D: NA; J: TRBJ1-5
CDR3: CAISEDSGNTIYF; DNA: TGTGCCATCAGTGAAGATTCGGGAAACACCATATATTTT; V: TRBV10-3; size: NA; D: NA; J: TRBJ1-3
CDR3: CASSMQGSTDTQYF; DNA: TGTGCCAGTAGTATGCAGGGTAGCACAGATACGCAGTATTTT; V: TRBV19; size: NA; D: NA; J: TRBJ2-3
CDR3: CAWSEGMQGEQYF; DNA: TGTGCCTGGAGTGAAGGGATGCAGGGCGAGCAGTACTTC; V: TRBV30; size: NA; D: NA; J: TRBJ2-7
CDR3: CASSPGQGLSNQPQHF; DNA: TGTGCCAGCAGCCCTGGGCAGGGCCTTAGCAATCAGCCCCAGCATTTT; V: TRBV7-8; size: NA; D: NA; J: TRBJ1-5
CDR3: CATSRDRRPEGEQYF; DNA: TGTGCCACCAGCAGAGACCGACGCCCTGAGGGGGAGCAGTACTTC; V: TRBV15; size: NA; D: NA; J: TRBJ2-7
CDR3: CASSLGRVRGEKLFF; DNA: TGCGCCAGCAGCTTGGGGCGTGTTAGGGGAGAAAAACTGTTTTTT; V: TRBV5-1; size: NA; D: NA; J: TRBJ1-4
CDR3: CASSQSGQLEAFF; DNA: TGTGCCAGCTCACAATCCGGACAGCTTGAAGCTTTCTTT; V: TRBV18; size: NA; D: NA; J: TRBJ1-1
CDR3: CAISTGTENSPLHF; DNA: TGTGCCATCAGTACCGGGACAGAAAATTCACCCCTCCACTTT; V: TRBV10-3; size: NA; D: TRBD1; J: TRBJ1-6
CDR3: CASTPPNTGELFF; DNA: TGTGCCAGCACCCCCCCGAACACCGGGGAGCTGTTTTTT; V: TRBV6-5; size: NA; D: NA; J: TRBJ2-2
CDR3: CASRLSYEQYF; DNA: TGTGCCAGCAGGCTCTCCTACGAGCAGTACTTC; V: TRBV12-3/TRBV12-4; size: NA; D: NA; J: TRBJ2-7
CDR3: CASSPTGTGGMRGNTIYF; DNA: TGTGCCAGCAGTCCTACAGGGACAGGGGGCATGCGGGGAAACACCATATATTTT; V: TRBV6-6; size: NA; D: TRBD1; J: TRBJ1-3
CDR3: CASKNLASANINEQFF; DNA: TGCGCCAGCAAAAACCTGGCTAGCGCGAATATCAATGAGCAGTTCTTC; V: TRBV5-1; size: NA; D: NA; J: TRBJ2-1
CDR3: CASSPQTDSSGNTIYF; DNA: TGTGCCAGCAGCCCACAGACGGACTCCTCTGGAAACACCATATATTTT; V: TRBV7-8; size: NA; D: NA; J: TRBJ1-3
CDR3: CATSRVGTSEFF; DNA: TGTGCCACCAGCAGAGTGGGGACTAGCGAGTTCTTC; V: TRBV15; size: NA; D: TRBD2; J: TRBJ2-1
CDR3: CASSSRLAGVQEEQFF; DNA: TGCGCCAGCAGCTCCCGACTAGCGGGAGTGCAAGAAGAGCAGTTCTTC; V: TRBV5-1; size: NA; D: TRBD2; J: TRBJ2-1
CDR3: CASSPRQGWLYGYTF; DNA: TGTGCCAGCAGCCCTCGACAGGGATGGTTATATGGCTACACCTTC; V: TRBV13; size: NA; D: TRBD1; J: TRBJ1-2
CDR3: CASGMGEYELSGNTIYF; DNA: TGTGCCAGTGGGATGGGGGAATATGAACTCTCTGGAAACACCATATATTTT; V: TRBV19; size: few; D: NA; J: TRBJ1-3
CDR3: CASSIAGSHNQPQHF; DNA: TGTGCCAGTAGTATAGCGGGCTCCCACAATCAGCCCCAGCATTTT; V: TRBV19; size: NA; D: NA; J: TRBJ1-5
CDR3: CASSFRAPGDLTDTQYF; DNA: TGCGCCAGCAGCTTTCGTGCTCCGGGAGACCTCACAGATACGCAGTATTTT; V: TRBV5-1; size: once; D: NA; J: TRBJ2-3
CDR3: CSAPEHNEQFF; DNA: TGCAGTGCCCCGGAGCACAATGAGCAGTTCTTC; V: TRBV20-1; size: NA; D: NA; J: TRBJ2-1
CDR3: CASSQAGQGQNEQFF; DNA: TGTGCCAGCAGCCAAGCTGGCCAGGGCCAGAATGAGCAGTTCTTC; V: TRBV4-2; size: NA; D: NA; J: TRBJ2-1